The 5 T cell receptor beta chains below all came from one sample that was sequenced in a study of blood T cell repertoires in COVID-19 (dated by TCRdb to between 2020 and 2021). Receptors were amplified or captured by the immunoSEQ multiplex PCR assay. Not all clones reach the TCRdb copy of this immuneACCESS table, which keeps in-frame sequences only. Checked studies attribute under half of the gap to unresolved V genes and leave the rest unexplained. The sample table records about 130,000 clones; 84% of these occur just once. The ten top clones hold approximately 13% of the sample. What was sequenced was peripheral blood. The receptors come from a young woman who had recovered from COVID-19.

The chain is built from TRBV15 and TRBJ2-3, with TRBD2 identical over 13 bases. CDR1 and CDR2 (germline): LNHNV, YYDKDF (reference sequence). The CDR3 loop spans 18 amino acids. J was trimmed by 3 bases and V by 1 base; bases with no gene match: 7. This CDR3 reads CATSRVPPGLAGTDTQYF. In DNA form, the CDR3 reads TGTGCCACCAGCAGAGTGCCTCCGGGACTAGCGGGAACAGATACGCAGTATTTT.

V usage is TRBV18 and J usage is TRBJ2-1; 8 nucleotides agree with TRBD1. V shed 8 bases and J 7 bases; nucleotides not matched to a gene: 10. Germline V gives CDR1 KGHSH, CDR2 LQKENI. The length of the CDR3 is 14 residues. The CDR3 is CASAGRTGSNEQFF. CDR3 nucleotides: TGTGCCAGCGCTGGCCGGACAGGGAGTAATGAGCAGTTCTTC.

The CDR3 coding sequence is TGTGCCAGCAGGGGAGGGGGGAGGAACACTGAAGCTTTCTTT. This sequence encodes CASRGGGRNTEAFF. The chain combines TRBV11-2 with TRBJ1-1; tentatively, D is TRBD1 (6 bases). Germline lookup yields CDR1 SGHAT and CDR2 FQNNGV. The CDR3 covers 14 residues. Between the trimmed V and J ends, which lost 6 bases and 1 base, there was a span of 12 bases.

The genes are TRBV2 and TRBJ1-2; TRBD1 might be the D (6 bases). Deletions cut 4 bases from V and 4 bases from J, with 16 bases between. Germline V gene sequence: CDR1 SNHLY, CDR2 FYNNEI. The CDR3 covers 15 residues. The CDR3, as DNA: TGTGCCAGCAGTGCTAACAGGGACACGGGCTATGGCTACACCTTC. Protein sequence: CASSANRDTGYGYTF. Full variable domain (remainder filled in from reference TRBV2 and TRBJ1-2): EPEVTQTPSHQVTQMGQEVILRCVPISNHLYFYWYRQILGQKVEFLVSFYNNEISEKSEIFDDQFSVERPDGSNFTLKIRSTKLEDSAMYFCASSANRDTGYGYTFGSGTRLTVV.

The genes are TRBV5-4 and TRBJ1-1; 7 bases line up with TRBD1. Germline values: CDR1 SGHNT, CDR2 YYREEE (reference sequence). J was trimmed by 5 bases and V by 6 bases; bases with no gene match: 7. The CDR3 runs to 13 residues. The CDR3 DNA reads as TGTGCCAGCAATTCGGCAGGGGGGACTGAAGCTTTCTTT. Translation: CASNSAGGTEAFF.